The rows below give T cell receptor beta chains drawn from one sample of a study of HIV-infected patients and healthy controls. TCRdb re-analysed the 5' RACE reads in MiXCR, keeping a single row per CDR3 protein. The sample contains 17,000 or so distinct CDR3 sequences, around 5.5% of which appear only once. The sequenced sample consisted of blood. These receptors originate from an adult in good health. CDR3s include the opening cysteine and the closing phenylalanine or tryptophan. The D gene is left open where the match is weak. Clone size appears in some rows only: once, few, many, or a class for an expanded clone.

TRBD1	TRBV4-3	TRBJ1-4	medium-sized	TGCGCCAGCAGCCAAGATAGGGGGCGGCGGTTCGAAAAACTGTTTTTT	CASSQDRGRRFEKLFF
-	TRBV18	TRBJ2-1	medium-sized	TGTGCCAGCTCACCACCTTCGGGGTACACGACGGTAACCGATGAGCAGTTCTTC	CASSPPSGYTTVTDEQFF
-	TRBV7-2	TRBJ1-5	many	TGTGCCAGCAGCTTAGGGGTGAATCAGCCCCAGCATTTT	CASSLGVNQPQHF
-	TRBV7-6	TRBJ1-1	many	TGTGCCAGCAGCTTAGATCGTCGGGGGGGAAAGTCTGAAGCTTTCTTT	CASSLDRRGGKSEAFF
TRBD1	TRBV29-1	TRBJ1-3	many	TGCAGCGTTGAACCCCTAAGGCGACAGGGGGCAAGCTTT	CSVEPLRRQGASF
TRBD1	TRBV5-1	TRBJ2-7	many	TGCGCCAGCAGCTTGGACGGACAGGGCTACGAGCAGTACTTC	CASSLDGQGYEQYF
TRBD2	TRBV4-2	TRBJ2-3	many	TGTGCCAGCAGCCAAGTGGGTAAATCAGGACTAGCGGCGACAGATACGCAGTATTTT	CASSQVGKSGLAATDTQYF
-	TRBV7-9	TRBJ2-1	medium-sized	TGTGCCAGCAGCTCTGGCGGGTTAGAGGTTCACTTC	CASSSGGLEVHF
-	TRBV29-1	TRBJ1-5	medium-sized	TGCAGCGTTGGACAAAGCACAAGTCAGCCCCAGCATTTT	CSVGQSTSQPQHF
-	TRBV5-1	TRBJ1-4	many	TGCGCCAGCAGCTTGGGGCAGGGGTCTGAAAAACTGTTTTTT	CASSLGQGSEKLFF
-	TRBV4-2	TRBJ1-2	many	TGTGCCAGCATAGGGGGGGAAGATGGCTACACCTTC	CASIGGEDGYTF
-	TRBV7-9	TRBJ1-2	many	TGTGCCAGCAGCTTAGCGAGTGAGAACTATGGCTACACCTTC	CASSLASENYGYTF
-	TRBV7-9	TRBJ2-3	-	TGTGCCAGCCGGCGGCAGAACACAGATACGCAGTATTTT	CASRRQNTDTQYF
-	TRBV19	TRBJ1-2	many	TGTGCCAGTAGTATTGGACAGTCTAACTATGGCTACACCTTC	CASSIGQSNYGYTF
-	TRBV20-1	TRBJ1-1	medium-sized	TGCAGTGCTCGGGGACTCTCGAACACTGAAGCTTTCTTT	CSARGLSNTEAFF